This T cell receptor beta chain was retrieved from a study of OX40 agonist ivuxolimab in advanced cancers. Looking at the study overall: Therapy given before enrollment (anti-PD-1, anti-PD-L1 or anti-CTLA-4) was allowed, and around 44% had some. Partial responses, seen in three patients, involved one hepatocellular carcinoma and two cutaneous melanomas.

The repertoire was sequenced with immunoSEQ multiplex PCR; TCRdb's copy has only in-frame clones and lacks some. Among tens of thousands of clones listed, over 80% were seen once. The cohort excluded patients with autoimmune disease history or systemic immunosuppression. Baseline was the first blood sampling point, followed by cycle 4 day 1 and cycle 7 day 1. From germline, CDR1 is SGDLS and CDR2 YYNGEE. This CDR3 has 16 amino acids. Trimming at V came to 7 bases and at J to 4 bases, leaving 12 bases not matched to a gene. Specimen: CD4+ or CD8+ T cells sorted from blood, collected in a trial of the OX40 agonist ivuxolimab. V is TRBV9 and J is TRBJ2-5, with TRBD2 matching 11 bases. This receptor was obtained from an adult with an advanced solid tumor such as melanoma, head and neck, liver or kidney cancer. CDR3 sequence: CASASTGTSGSETQYF. The DNA of the CDR3 is TGTGCCAGCGCGAGCACCGGGACTAGCGGATCAGAGACCCAGTACTTC.